These T cell receptor beta chains were read from a single sample in a study of T cells after somatic rescue of genetic block. Measured with immunoSEQ multiplex PCR; TCRdb has only the in-frame clones, and not every one. The sample includes approximately 65,000 clones, around 90% of them seen just once. Material: peripheral blood mononuclear cells (PBMCs). Receptors originate from a man in his forties. Both conserved end residues are part of each CDR3. A D gene is named only where the DNA matches it firmly. Clone size is given for some rows only: seen once, a few or many times, or a class if the clone is expanded.

CASSIVHRTSNQPQHF | TGTGCCAGTAGTATAGTACACAGAACTAGCAATCAGCCCCAGCATTTT | - | TRBJ1-5 | - | TRBV19
CASSLGSRAGETQYF | TGTGCCAGCAGCCTAGGCTCGAGGGCGGGAGAGACCCAGTACTTC | - | TRBJ2-5 | - | TRBV11-2
CASSTQGGVNEQFF | TGTGCCAGCAGCACCCAGGGGGGAGTCAATGAGCAGTTCTTC | - | TRBJ2-1 | - | TRBV7-9
CASRAGTGNGQPQHF | TGTGCCAGCAGAGCGGGGACAGGGAATGGGCAGCCCCAGCATTTT | TRBD1 | TRBJ1-5 | - | TRBV6-1
CASSQRDSRPSGANVLTF | TGTGCCAGCAGTCAGAGGGACAGCCGACCCTCTGGGGCCAACGTCCTGACTTTC | TRBD1 | TRBJ2-6 | - | TRBV2
CASNVVRGGVSTQYF | TGTGCCAGCAACGTAGTGAGGGGGGGCGTATCGACCCAGTACTTC | - | TRBJ2-5 | - | TRBV28
CASSVEGRPLEYNEQFF | TGTGCCAGCAGCGTTGAGGGGCGGCCCCTGGAATACAATGAGCAGTTCTTC | - | TRBJ2-1 | - | TRBV9
CASSTDGANTGELFF | TGTGCCAGCAGTACGGACGGCGCGAACACCGGGGAGCTGTTTTTT | - | TRBJ2-2 | - | TRBV6-5
CASSQEGLAGDTQYF | TGCGCCAGCAGCCAAGAGGGGCTGGCCGGAGATACGCAGTATTTT | - | TRBJ2-3 | - | TRBV4-3
CATSAGGLEGAVYNEQFF | TGTGCCACCTCGGCAGGGGGCTTAGAGGGAGCGGTGTACAATGAGCAGTTCTTC | TRBD1 | TRBJ2-1 | - | TRBV5-4
CASSARLNPLNEKLFF | TGTGCCAGTAGTGCAAGACTCAACCCGCTAAATGAAAAACTGTTTTTT | - | TRBJ1-4 | - | TRBV19
CARPQGQGARLRSTDTQYF | TGCGCCAGGCCTCAAGGACAGGGGGCTCGATTACGTAGCACAGATACGCAGTATTTT | TRBD1 | TRBJ2-3 | - | TRBV5-1
CASSPTRQGNQPQHF | TGTGCCAGCAGCCCAACCCGACAGGGAAATCAGCCCCAGCATTTT | TRBD1 | TRBJ1-5 | - | TRBV5-5
CASSHPSREGTETQYF | TGTGCCAGCAGCCACCCTAGTAGGGAGGGGACGGAGACCCAGTACTTC | TRBD2 | TRBJ2-5 | - | TRBV5-4
CASSLEVGSNYEQYF | TGTGCCAGCAGCTTAGAAGTGGGTTCGAACTACGAGCAGTACTTC | - | TRBJ2-7 | - | TRBV11-2
CASSLETGSVNTEAFF | TGTGCCAGCAGCCTAGAGACAGGTAGCGTGAACACTGAAGCTTTCTTT | - | TRBJ1-1 | few | TRBV7-6
CASSTSTSGPQQFF | TGTGCCAGTAGTACGTCGACTAGCGGGCCACAGCAGTTCTTC | TRBD2 | TRBJ2-1 | - | TRBV19
CASSLEPGWGNIQYF | TGTGCCAGCAGCTTAGAACCGGGTTGGGGAAACATTCAGTACTTC | - | TRBJ2-4 | - | TRBV11-3
CASSLVQLGTGELFF | TGCGCCAGCAGCTTGGTTCAGTTGGGCACCGGGGAGCTGTTTTTT | - | TRBJ2-2 | - | TRBV5-1
CASSGDRGTEAFF | TGTGCCAGCAGCGGAGACAGGGGCACTGAAGCTTTCTTT | TRBD1 | TRBJ1-1 | - | TRBV11-2
CASSLRGLRLDYGYTF | TGTGCCAGTAGCCTCCGGGGGCTTCGGTTAGACTATGGCTACACCTTC | - | TRBJ1-2 | - | TRBV19
CASSERPGNTGELFF | TGCGCCAGCAGCGAGCGCCCGGGGAACACCGGGGAGCTGTTTTTT | - | TRBJ2-2 | - | TRBV5-1
CASTSRGVAFF | TGTGCCAGCACCTCCCGGGGGGTGGCTTTCTTT | - | TRBJ1-1 | once | TRBV27
CASSPMGGKYQPQHF | TGTGCCAGCAGCCCAATGGGGGGGAAGTATCAGCCCCAGCATTTT | - | TRBJ1-5 | - | TRBV5-5
CSVDKGASGYTF | TGCAGCGTTGACAAGGGGGCCTCTGGCTACACCTTC | TRBD1 | TRBJ1-2 | - | TRBV29-1
CASSWTGTSEQYF | TGCGCCAGCAGCTGGACAGGGACGTCCGAGCAGTACTTC | TRBD1 | TRBJ2-7 | once | TRBV5-1
CASRPTGLNTGELFF | TGTGCCAGCAGACCGACAGGCCTAAACACCGGGGAGCTGTTTTTT | - | TRBJ2-2 | - | TRBV2
CASSVYDEQFF | TGTGCCAGCAGCGTATATGATGAGCAGTTCTTC | - | TRBJ2-1 | - | TRBV9
CASSPANRAGANVLTF | TGTGCCAGCAGCCCAGCGAACAGGGCTGGGGCCAACGTCCTGACTTTC | - | TRBJ2-6 | - | TRBV7-2